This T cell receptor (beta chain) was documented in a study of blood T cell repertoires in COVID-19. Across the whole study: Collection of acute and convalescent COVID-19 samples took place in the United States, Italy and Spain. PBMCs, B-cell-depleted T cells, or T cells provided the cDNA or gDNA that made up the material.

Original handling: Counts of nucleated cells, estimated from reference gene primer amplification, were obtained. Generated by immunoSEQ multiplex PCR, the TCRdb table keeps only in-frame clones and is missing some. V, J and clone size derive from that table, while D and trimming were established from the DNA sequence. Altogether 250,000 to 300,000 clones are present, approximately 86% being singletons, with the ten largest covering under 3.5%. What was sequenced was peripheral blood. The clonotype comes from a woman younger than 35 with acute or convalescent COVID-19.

DNA of the CDR3: TGTGCCAGCAGCTGGGGGACTAGCGGGAGATCCGGGGAGCTGTTTTTT. Translating it yields CASSWGTSGRSGELFF. The chain carries TRBV5-4 and TRBJ2-2; 14 bases line up with TRBD2. Germline V gives CDR1 SGHNT, CDR2 YYREEE (reference sequence). Losses at the gene ends were 3 bases for V and 6 bases for J; bases not matched to a gene: 4. There are 16 residues in the CDR3.